This entry lists 31 T cell receptor beta chains sequenced from one sample in a study of Ad26.COV2.S vaccination and SARS-CoV-2 variants. Clones were read by immunoSEQ multiplex PCR, and TCRdb kept only the in-frame ones, dropping some. The sample contains approximately 240,000 clones, 88% of which appear only once. The treatment is: 15 to 20 received Ad26.COV2.S at low or high dose, single or two shots; 5 received placebo; per-sample allocation not given. Repertoires come from day 63 after the first vaccine or placebo injection. The sample here was peripheral blood, taken in a trial of Ad26.COV2.S vaccine versus placebo. These receptors originate from a person aged 18-65 years who received the Ad26.COV2.S COVID-19 vaccine or a placebo.

Concerning this clone: At one of its ends the junction is not consistent with the germline gene, which may arise from a read error. The genes are TRBV5-1 and TRBJ2-7; D might be TRBD1 (6 bases). Germline CDR1 and CDR2: SGHRS and YFSETQ. The CDR3 contains 8 residues. The CDR3 DNA is TGCGCCAGCAGCCGGGACACCTTC. It translates to CASSRDTF.

This clone has more than one count but fewer than ten. Here the CDR3 DNA reads TGTGCCAGCAGCTTAGAGGCATTCAACACTGAAGCTTTCTTT. Protein: CASSLEAFNTEAFF. The V gene is TRBV7-9, the J gene TRBJ1-1, with D unresolved. V was pared by 1 base and J by 2 bases, with 8 bases between. In germline, CDR1 is SEHNR, CDR2 FQNEAQ (reference sequence). This CDR3 comprises 14 residues.

In regard to this clone: Relative to the germline gene, one junction end is altered; a read error may explain this. V is TRBV6-5 and J is TRBJ2-1; 8 bases map to TRBD2. From germline, CDR1 is MNHEY and CDR2 SVGAGI. There are 16 residues in the CDR3. This chain's CDR3 is CASSHSGTSSYNEQFF. In DNA, the CDR3 is TGTGCCAGCAGTCACTCCGGGACTAGCTCCTACAATGAGCAGTTCTTC.

The count of this clone is one. Other DNA sequences within the sample encode an identical CDR3. This chain links TRBV5-6 with TRBJ1-2; 7 bases agree with TRBD1. J gave up 5 bases and V 2 bases, and 3 bases lay outside the gene matches. This CDR3 spans 13 amino acids. Germline values: CDR1 SGHDT, CDR2 YYEEEE. CDR3 nucleotides: TGTGCCAGCAGCTTAGGGACAGCATATGGCTACACCTTC. Amino acids: CASSLGTAYGYTF.

V usage is TRBV5-4 and J usage is TRBJ2-5, with 12 bases matching TRBD1. Germline-derived CDR1 and CDR2 are SGHNT and YYREEE (reference sequence). Losses at the gene ends were 4 bases for V and 5 bases for J; bases not matched to a gene: 9. This CDR3 comprises 16 residues. This CDR3 is CASSGTGTGGRETQYF. For the CDR3, the DNA is TGTGCCAGCAGCGGAACCGGGACAGGGGGCAGGGAGACCCAGTACTTC.

The V gene is TRBV6-5, the J gene TRBJ1-1; perhaps TRBD1 as D (5 bases). The CDR3 consists of 14 residues. Germline CDR1 and CDR2: MNHEY and SVGAGI. V dropped 0 bases and J dropped 5 bases, with 10 bases sitting between them. The CDR3 is CASSYSGRLTEAFF. As DNA, the CDR3 is TGTGCCAGCAGTTACTCGGGGCGGCTTACTGAAGCTTTCTTT.

This chain joins TRBV28 and TRBJ2-7, with D perhaps TRBD1 (5 bases). From germline, CDR1 is MDHEN and CDR2 SYDVKM. This CDR3 has 14 amino acids. V was trimmed by 7 bases and J by 4 bases, leaving 17 bases between them. The CDR3, as DNA: TGTGCCAGCACCTTACCCGACAGACAGTACGAGCAGTACTTC. Its translation: CASTLPDRQYEQYF.

The chain joins TRBV7-3 to TRBJ1-1; no definite D call. Trimming shortened V by 2 bases and J by 3 bases, and 7 bases separated the two germline ends. This CDR3 spans 13 amino acids. Germline CDR1 SGHTA, CDR2 FQGTGA. The CDR3 DNA reads as TGTGCCAGCAGCTTAGGTGTGTACACTGAAGCTTTCTTT. Amino acid sequence: CASSLGVYTEAFF.

The chain links TRBV20-1 to TRBJ1-2, with a possible D match to TRBD1 (6 bases). Trimming took 5 bases from V and 4 from J, leaving 17 bases between them. This CDR3 has 14 amino acids. Germline CDR1 is DFQATT and CDR2 is SNEGSKA (reference sequence). This CDR3 reads CSARGTPNPYGYTF. As DNA, the CDR3 is TGCAGTGCTCGTGGGACACCTAACCCCTATGGCTACACCTTC.

The chain employs TRBV11-1 and TRBJ1-1; tentatively, D is TRBD1 (6 bases). The CDR3 is 13 residues long. Germline V gene data show CDR1 as SGHAT and CDR2 as FQDESV (reference sequence). V gave up 2 bases and J gave up 5 bases, with 9 bases separating them. The CDR3 here is CASSLSTGTEAFF. DNA of the CDR3: TGTGCCAGCAGCTTATCCACAGGGACTGAAGCTTTCTTT.

The chain links TRBV11-2 to TRBJ2-1, with D possibly being TRBD1 (5 bases). V was pared by 1 base and J by 6 bases, with 16 bases between. This CDR3 contains 16 residues. Germline CDR1 is SGHAT and CDR2 is FQNNGV. The CDR3: CASSLVTRRGFNEQFF. The CDR3 bases are TGTGCCAGCAGCTTAGTTACCCGAAGGGGTTTCAATGAGCAGTTCTTC.

The chain joins TRBV18 to TRBJ1-1, with 8 bases fitting TRBD1. Looked up from germline, CDR1 is KGHSH and CDR2 is LQKENI. The CDR3 runs to 15 residues. Trimming took 3 bases from V and 1 from J; bases not matched to a gene: 4. CDR3 in amino acids: CASSPTGQGNTEAFF. The DNA for the CDR3 is TGTGCCAGCTCACCTACAGGACAGGGGAACACTGAAGCTTTCTTT.

The V gene is TRBV29-1, the J gene TRBJ2-3; tentatively, D is TRBD1 (5 bases). This CDR3 comprises 14 residues. V gave up 3 bases and J gave up 5 bases, with 15 bases separating them. CDR1 and CDR2 from the germline V gene are SQVTM and ANQGSEA. The CDR3 nucleotides read TGCAGCGTTGATAGAGGCAGGGCAGGAGATACGCAGTATTTT. Its protein product is CSVDRGRAGDTQYF.

The table lists this clone with a count of one. V gene TRBV19 combines with J gene TRBJ1-3, with 8 bases matching TRBD1. In germline, CDR1 is LNHDA, CDR2 SQIVND (reference sequence). Unmatched junction bases numbered 4, after V lost 3 bases and J lost 3 bases. The CDR3 loop spans 15 amino acids. The CDR3: CASSIQGAIGNTIYF. The CDR3 bases are TGTGCCAGTAGTATTCAGGGGGCGATTGGAAACACCATATATTTT.

The rearrangement joins TRBV2 to TRBJ2-3; TRBD2 aligns across 12 bases. CDR3 size: 17 residues. V trimming: 8 bases; J trimming: 5 bases; junction bases outside the gene matches: 14. Germline V gene sequence: CDR1 SNHLY, CDR2 FYNNEI. The CDR3 loop reads CASDGTSGGPVEDTQYF. CDR3 nucleotide sequence: TGTGCCAGCGATGGAACTAGCGGGGGGCCCGTGGAAGATACGCAGTATTTT.

The chain recombines TRBV7-3 with TRBJ2-3; D is possibly TRBD2 (5 bases). The CDR3 sequence is 15 residues long. The V gene's germline CDR1 is SGHTA and CDR2 FQGTGA. Trimming cost V 0 bases and J 3 bases, with 10 bases left between them. CDR3 residues: CASSLTGGLTDTQYF. Here the CDR3 DNA reads TGTGCCAGCAGCTTAACAGGAGGTCTAACAGATACGCAGTATTTT. Full variable domain (missing parts from reference TRBV7-3 and TRBJ2-3): GAGVSQTPSNKVTEKGKYVELRCDPISGHTALYWYRQSLGQGPEFLIYFQGTGAADDSGLPNDRFFAVRPEGSVSTLKIQRTERGDSAVYLCASSLTGGLTDTQYFGPGTRLTVL.

V is TRBV6-5 and J is TRBJ1-5; D might be TRBD1 (6 bases). The germline V gene has CDR1 MNHEY and CDR2 SVGAGI. The germline V and J ends were trimmed by 8 bases and 2 bases, with 13 bases remaining between them. CDR3 length: 14 residues. CDR3 sequence: CASFGAGGNQPQHF. The CDR3 DNA is TGTGCCAGCTTCGGCGCAGGGGGCAATCAGCCCCAGCATTTT.

The chain carries TRBV18 and TRBJ2-5, with D perhaps matching TRBD2 (7 bases). CDR3 length equals 14 residues. Per the germline V gene, CDR1 is KGHSH and CDR2 is LQKENI. Deletions cut 3 bases from V and 4 bases from J, with 12 bases between. DNA for the CDR3: TGTGCCAGCTCACCGGGGGGGCGCCCAGAGACCCAGTACTTC. Translation: CASSPGGRPETQYF.

The CDR3 region has the DNA TGTGCCAGCAGCTTAGGTGGGTCGCGTCTAGCGGGACGGCAGTACTTC. This sequence encodes CASSLGGSRLAGRQYF. The rearrangement joins TRBV7-2 to TRBJ2-7, with 9 positions matching TRBD2. CDR3 length: 16 residues. Trimming at V came to 1 base and at J to 9 bases, leaving 13 bases not matched to a gene. The germline V gene has CDR1 SGHTA and CDR2 FQGNSA.

This clone appeared once. This sequence joins TRBV19 and TRBJ2-7, with 7 nucleotides matching TRBD1. From germline, CDR1 is LNHDA and CDR2 SQIVND (reference sequence). J lost 12 bases, V lost 4 bases, and 6 bases had no gene match. This CDR3 has 11 amino acids. CDR3 loop: CASSSGTVLYF. The CDR3 DNA follows: TGTGCCAGTAGTAGTGGGACAGTTTTGTACTTC.

This chain links TRBV27 with TRBJ2-2; no clear D. V dropped 1 base and J dropped 2 bases, with 14 bases sitting between them. CDR1 MNHEY and CDR2 SMNVEV come from the germline V gene (reference sequence). The CDR3 is made up of 17 amino acids. The CDR3 region is CASSLYGLGYNTGELFF. The CDR3, as DNA: TGTGCCAGCAGTTTATATGGCCTTGGTTATAACACCGGGGAGCTGTTTTTT.

This CDR3 reads CARSFGPPGTAYEQYF. Written as DNA, the CDR3 is TGTGCCAGAAGCTTTGGACCCCCTGGGACAGCCTACGAGCAGTACTTC. The chain recombines TRBV7-5 with TRBJ2-7; the table gives TRBD1 as D, unverified against the DNA. TRBV7-5 is described as a pseudogene. The CDR3 length is 16 residues.

The chain combines TRBV19 with TRBJ2-1; maybe TRBD2 (6 bases). This CDR3 has 12 amino acids. Trimming left V 6 bases short and J 6 bases short, with 9 bases between. The V gene's germline CDR1 is LNHDA and CDR2 SQIVND (reference sequence). CDR3: CASSPGGNEQFF. The CDR3 DNA sequence: TGTGCCAGTAGCCCCGGGGGCAATGAGCAGTTCTTC.

J is TRBJ2-3 and V is TRBV13, with D perhaps given as TRBD1 or TRBD2 (6 bases each). The CDR3 length is 14 residues. The V gene lost 3 bases and the J gene lost 3 bases, with 10 bases spanning the gap. Germline-derived CDR1 and CDR2 are PRHDT and FYEKMQ (reference sequence). CDR3 amino acids: CASSLGGRTDTQYF. Written as DNA, the CDR3 is TGTGCCAGCAGCTTGGGGGGCAGGACAGATACGCAGTATTTT. The full variable domain, in which reference TRBV13 and TRBJ2-3 provide the parts outside the CDR3, is AAGVIQSPRHLIKEKRETATLKCYPIPRHDTVYWYQQGPGQDPQFLISFYEKMQSDKGSIPDRFSAQQFSDYHSELNMSSLELGDSALYFCASSLGGRTDTQYFGPGTRLTVL.

This chain connects TRBV5-4 to TRBJ1-4; no firm D call. The germline V gene encodes CDR1 SGHNT and CDR2 YYREEE (reference sequence). V lost 3 bases and J 0 bases, leaving 9 bases between the germline ends. The CDR3 is made up of 15 amino acids. The CDR3 region is CASSSLTSTNEKLFF. In DNA, the CDR3 is TGTGCCAGCAGCTCCCTCACTTCAACTAATGAAAAACTGTTTTTT.

The rearrangement uses TRBV6-2 or TRBV6-3 and TRBJ2-5; weak D call: TRBD2 (7 bases). The CDR3 spans 17 residues. The germline V and J ends were trimmed by 0 bases and 5 bases, with 19 bases remaining between them. Germline V gives CDR1 MNHEY, CDR2 SVGEGT. This CDR3 is CASSYSPGRGPQETQYF. The CDR3 DNA is TGTGCCAGCAGTTACTCCCCAGGGCGGGGGCCTCAGGAGACCCAGTACTTC.

In this sample, this clone turned up a few times. V usage is TRBV25-1 and J usage is TRBJ1-6, with D unresolved. Trimming took off 6 bases at V and 7 bases at J, with 10 bases between the two ends. CDR3 length equals 13 residues. Germline loops: CDR1 MGHDK, CDR2 SYGVNS. In nucleotides, the CDR3 is TGTGCCAGCAGGGGCCTCCTCAATTCACCCCTCCACTTT. Amino acids: CASRGLLNSPLHF.

This clone appeared a few times. The chain uses TRBV4-1 and TRBJ1-6, with unresolved D. The CDR3 is made up of 12 amino acids. The germline V and J ends were trimmed by 2 bases and 10 bases, with 6 bases remaining between them. CDR1 and CDR2 from the germline V gene are MGHRA and YSYEKL. CDR3: CASSQLTSPLHF. The DNA for the CDR3 is TGCGCCAGCAGCCAACTAACCTCACCCCTCCACTTT.

The chain recombines TRBV4-3 with TRBJ2-5, with D perhaps TRBD1 or TRBD2 (7 bases each). This CDR3 spans 15 amino acids. Germline V CDR1 and CDR2: LGHNA, YSLEER. V was clipped by 4 bases and J by 5 bases, with 17 bases between them. The CDR3, as DNA: TGCGCCAGCAGCCCCGAGGACAGGCGGGGGGAGACCCAGTACTTC. It yields the protein CASSPEDRRGETQYF.

This clone has just one count. The chain recombines TRBV7-9 with TRBJ1-2; 7 bases are a match to TRBD1. Germline CDR1 and CDR2: SEHNR and FQNEAQ (reference sequence). The CDR3 extends over 15 amino acids. Losses at the gene ends were 1 base for V and 1 base for J; bases not matched to a gene: 3. CDR3 DNA: TGTGCCAGCAGCTTAGGAGGGACAGATAACTATGGCTACACCTTC. It codes for CASSLGGTDNYGYTF.

The chain recombines TRBV5-1 with TRBJ2-3, with 8 bases identical to TRBD1. Germline-derived CDR1 and CDR2 are SGHRS and YFSETQ. CDR3 size: 16 residues. The junction had 7 bases not matched to a gene; V was cut back by 4 bases and J by 0 bases. The CDR3 nucleotides are TGCGCCAGCAGCCCAGGACAGGGTATTAGCACAGATACGCAGTATTTT. Protein product: CASSPGQGISTDTQYF.